These 29 T cell receptor beta chains share one sample of origin, sequenced in a study of blood T cell repertoires in COVID-19. Sequenced by immunoSEQ multiplex PCR; TCRdb stores in-frame clones only, minus some. This sample has fewer than 50,000 clones, with about 92% found just once. The sample taken for sequencing was peripheral blood. These receptors originate from a man over 45 with COVID-19, enrolled during active disease.

The CDR3 coding sequence is TGCGCCAGCAGTCAATCCAGGGCCCCGTCCTACGAGCAGTACTTC. Protein sequence: CASSQSRAPSYEQYF. The chain is built from TRBV23-1 and TRBJ2-7; possible D gene TRBD1, 5 bases. TRBV23-1 is an ORF, and what it does is uncertain. V lost 0 bases to trimming and J lost 1 base, with 10 bases between them. The CDR3 totals 15 residues.

This chain uses TRBV4-3 with TRBJ2-7, with D uncertain. The CDR3 length is 14 residues. Germline V gene data show CDR1 as LGHNA and CDR2 as YSLEER. The V gene lost 1 base and the J gene lost 0 bases, with 7 bases spanning the gap. The CDR3 sequence: CASSQAGISYEQYF. CDR3 in DNA: TGCGCCAGCAGCCAAGCAGGCATCTCCTACGAGCAGTACTTC.

This sequence joins TRBV19 and TRBJ2-7; D might be TRBD2 (6 bases). Germline CDR1 reads LNHDA; CDR2 reads SQIVND (reference sequence). The V gene lost 7 bases and the J gene lost 0 bases, with 13 bases spanning the gap. The CDR3 is made up of 14 amino acids. The CDR3 nucleotides are TGTGCCAGTACCAGGGACTTCAGCTCCTACGAGCAGTACTTC. It yields the protein CASTRDFSSYEQYF.

In this sample, this clone turned up once. The rearrangement links TRBV29-1 to TRBJ1-1; D is possibly TRBD1 (6 bases). The germline V gene has CDR1 SQVTM and CDR2 ANQGSEA. The CDR3 is made up of 13 amino acids. The CDR3 coding sequence is TGCACCGCCACGGGACATCAGAACACTGAAGCTTTCTTT. Encoded protein: CTATGHQNTEAFF.

The chain employs TRBV7-2 and TRBJ2-5; 10 bases are a match to TRBD1. The CDR3 runs 15 residues. Germline CDR1 and CDR2: SGHTA and FQGNSA. V trimming: 5 bases; J trimming: 2 bases; junction bases outside the gene matches: 5. CDR3 sequence (DNA): TGTGCCAGCAGCCCAGACAGGGGGCTGCAAGAGACCCAGTACTTC. As protein: CASSPDRGLQETQYF. Using reference TRBV7-2 and TRBJ2-5 for the parts outside the CDR3, the full variable domain is GAGVSQSPSNKVTEKGKDVELRCDPISGHTALYWYRQSLGQGLEFLIYFQGNSAPDKSGLPSDRFSAERTGGSVSTLTIQRTQQEDSAVYLCASSPDRGLQETQYFGPGTRLLVL.

This clone came up once. The chain recombines TRBV6-2 or TRBV6-3 with TRBJ2-7; 7 bases match TRBD1. The germline V gene encodes CDR1 MNHEY and CDR2 SVGEGT. V was clipped by 0 bases and J by 2 bases; unmatched bases: 1. The CDR3 covers 14 residues. The CDR3 nucleotides are TGTGCCAGCAGTTACTCGACAGGGACCTACGAGCAGTACTTC. This encodes CASSYSTGTYEQYF.

This chain links TRBV5-1 with TRBJ2-5; possible D gene TRBD1, 5 bases. Trimming removed 0 bases from V and 4 bases from J, with 10 bases in between. In germline, CDR1 is SGHRS, CDR2 YFSETQ. The CDR3 spans 14 residues. CDR3: CASSLGTSLETQYF. The CDR3 DNA reads TGCGCCAGCAGCTTGGGGACAAGTTTAGAGACCCAGTACTTC.

The genes are TRBV29-1 and TRBJ2-2, with D perhaps matching TRBD1 (6 bases). CDR1 SQVTM and CDR2 ANQGSEA come from the germline V gene. With 4 bases removed from V and 6 bases from J, the gap between germline ends came to 15 bases. The CDR3 contains 14 residues. The CDR3 loop reads CSVANRVGAGELFF. The CDR3 DNA reads as TGCAGCGTTGCAAACAGGGTGGGTGCCGGGGAGCTGTTTTTT.

The chain combines TRBV11-3 with TRBJ2-7; a possible D gene is TRBD2 (6 bases). The CDR3 is 15 residues long. Trimming took off 5 bases at V and 0 bases at J, with 14 bases between the two ends. The germline V gene has CDR1 SGHNT and CDR2 YENEEA. In DNA form, the CDR3 reads TGTGCCAGCAGCCTCGGGACTCAAAGCTCCTACGAGCAGTACTTC. Its protein is CASSLGTQSSYEQYF.

The V gene is TRBV11-2, the J gene TRBJ1-5; D may be TRBD1 (6 bases). CDR3 size: 14 residues. Germline CDR1 SGHAT, CDR2 FQNNGV. Between the trimmed V and J ends, which lost 4 bases and 6 bases, there was a span of 13 bases. This CDR3 reads CASSSGGAGQPQHF. The DNA for the CDR3 is TGTGCCAGCAGCTCCGGGGGGGCAGGTCAGCCCCAGCATTTT.

Regarding this clone: Its ends do not fully match the called genes, so a read error is possible. V is TRBV23-1 and J is TRBJ2-1; D call uncertain. TRBV23-1 is reported as an ORF; its role is uncertain. This CDR3 spans 12 amino acids. The CDR3 sequence: CASSPSHNEQFF. CDR3 nucleotides: TGCGCCAGCAGTCCCTCCCACAATGAGCAGTTCTTC.

For the CDR3, the DNA is TGTGCCAGCAGTGAAGGAACTGGTCGGGTAGGCGAGCAGTTCTTC. Its translation: CASSEGTGRVGEQFF. The chain carries TRBV2 and TRBJ2-1; D is unclear. The CDR3 runs 15 residues. Trimming left V 1 base short and J 10 bases short, with 17 bases between. Germline CDR1 and CDR2: SNHLY and FYNNEI.

In its sample, this clone was seen once. At one end the junction does not follow the germline gene, possibly because of a read error. The chain has TRBV12-3 or TRBV12-4 and TRBJ2-7, with 14 bases fitting TRBD2. The CDR3 extends over 12 amino acids. The CDR3 DNA reads as TGTGCCAGCAGTCTGGGACTAGCGGGAGTGCACTTC. It codes for CASSLGLAGVHF.

The V and J genes are TRBV18 and TRBJ1-3, with TRBD1 matching 7 bases. The V segment lost 6 bases and the J segment 4 bases; nucleotides outside the gene matches: 6. CDR1 KGHSH and CDR2 LQKENI come from the germline V gene. The CDR3 is made up of 14 amino acids. CDR3: CASSPPGGGNTIYF. CDR3 DNA sequence: TGTGCCAGCTCCCCCCCAGGGGGAGGAAACACCATATATTTT. The variable domain in full, completed from reference TRBV18 and TRBJ1-3, reads NAGVMQNPRHLVRRRGQEARLRCSPMKGHSHVYWYRQLPEEGLKFMVYLQKENIIDESGMPKERFSAEFPKEGPSILRIQQVVRGDSAAYFCASSPPGGGNTIYFGEGSWLTVV.

The genes are TRBV7-3 and TRBJ2-5; 8 nucleotides agree with TRBD2. The ends lost 5 bases at V and 4 bases at J; junction bases unmatched: 6. CDR1 SGHTA and CDR2 FQGTGA come from the germline V gene. The CDR3 has 14 amino acids. CDR3 DNA sequence: TGTGCCAGCAGCCTAGGACTAGCTGGAGAGACCCAGTACTTC. This gives the protein CASSLGLAGETQYF.

The V call is TRBV5-1, the J call TRBJ1-2; TRBD1 matches at 9 bases. J lost 1 base, V lost 0 bases, and 4 bases had no gene match. Germline-derived CDR1 and CDR2 are SGHRS and YFSETQ. CDR3 length: 16 residues. As DNA, the CDR3 is TGCGCCAGCAGCTTGGAGACAGGGGGTTATAACTATGGCTACACCTTC. It codes for CASSLETGGYNYGYTF. Together with reference TRBV5-1 and TRBJ1-2, the CDR3 gives the full variable domain: KAGVTQTPRYLIKTRGQQVTLSCSPISGHRSVSWYQQTPGQGLQFLFEYFSETQRNKGNFPGRFSGRQFSNSRSEMNVSTLELGDSALYLCASSLETGGYNYGYTFGSGTRLTVV.

V is TRBV12-3 or TRBV12-4 and J is TRBJ1-5; D remains unclear. This CDR3 region has 12 residues. V was cut by 10 bases and J by 2 bases, with 9 bases left in between. For the CDR3, the DNA is TGTGCCATCCAACGAGGCAATCAGCCCCAGCATTTT. It codes for CAIQRGNQPQHF.

The V and J genes are TRBV14 and TRBJ2-4; unclear D gene. The CDR3 is made up of 15 amino acids. Germline lookup yields CDR1 SGHDN and CDR2 FVKESK. V was clipped by 0 bases and J by 8 bases, with 14 bases between them. In DNA form, the CDR3 reads TGTGCCAGCAGCCAAGAGCAAGGCTTCCGGGACATTCAGTACTTC. Encoded protein: CASSQEQGFRDIQYF.

The chain carries TRBV4-1 and TRBJ2-2, with D unresolved. The germline V and J ends were trimmed by 2 bases and 4 bases, with 5 bases remaining between them. Germline V gives CDR1 MGHRA, CDR2 YSYEKL. The CDR3 runs 13 residues. The CDR3 is CASSQLGTGELFF. The CDR3 coding sequence is TGCGCCAGCAGCCAACTAGGCACCGGGGAGCTGTTTTTT.

The chain is built from TRBV27 and TRBJ1-5, with 7 bases fitting TRBD1. Germline CDR1 is MNHEY and CDR2 is SMNVEV (reference sequence). The CDR3 sequence is 16 residues long. V gave up 5 bases and J gave up 9 bases; unmatched junction bases: 16. CDR3 nucleotide sequence: TGTGCCAGCAGTCGAGGGGACAGCCACCCAACCCGGCCCCAGCATTTT. Translating gives CASSRGDSHPTRPQHF.

The CDR3 bases are TGTGCCAGCAGCTTGGGCCAGAACGAGCAGTACTTC. Translated, it gives CASSLGQNEQYF. The rearrangement links TRBV5-6 to TRBJ2-7; D ambiguous. CDR3 length equals 12 residues. Germline CDR1 is SGHDT and CDR2 is YYEEEE. With 0 bases removed from V and 5 bases from J, the gap between germline ends came to 6 bases. Complete variable domain (other parts from reference TRBV5-6 and TRBJ2-7): DAGVTQSPTHLIKTRGQQVTLRCSPKSGHDTVSWYQQALGQGPQFIFQYYEEEERQRGNFPDRFSGHQFPNYSSELNVNALLLGDSALYLCASSLGQNEQYFGPGTRLTVT.

The gene calls are TRBV7-2 and TRBJ2-2; possibly TRBD1 for D (6 bases). Germline lookup yields CDR1 SGHTA and CDR2 FQGNSA. The CDR3 length is 14 residues. With 5 bases removed from V and 5 bases from J, the gap between germline ends came to 12 bases. The CDR3 region has the DNA TGTGCCAGCAGCCCAATGAGGGGGACCGGGGAGCTGTTTTTT. Translating gives CASSPMRGTGELFF.

The V gene is TRBV7-2, the J gene TRBJ2-3; D is unresolved. Germline assignment: CDR1 SGHTA and CDR2 FQGNSA. The CDR3 is made up of 13 amino acids. Trimming took off 5 bases at V and 6 bases at J, with 12 bases between the two ends. CDR3 protein: CASSKNFYDTQYF. CDR3 nucleotides: TGTGCCAGCAGCAAAAACTTTTATGATACGCAGTATTTT.

V is TRBV30 and J is TRBJ2-7; D may be TRBD2 (6 bases). The germline V gene encodes CDR1 GTSNPN and CDR2 SVGIG (reference sequence). V dropped 3 bases and J dropped 3 bases, with 12 bases sitting between them. There are 13 residues in the CDR3. The CDR3 protein is CAWRRDALYEQYF. CDR3 DNA sequence: TGTGCCTGGAGGCGGGACGCTCTCTACGAGCAGTACTTC.

The sample holds one count of this clone. J is TRBJ2-5 and V is TRBV24-1, with D unresolved. The CDR3 sequence is 13 residues long. Germline-derived CDR1 and CDR2 are KGHDR and SFDVKD. V was shortened by 4 bases and J by 4 bases, with 9 bases between the two germline ends. In nucleotides, the CDR3 is TGTGCCACCAGTGAATGGAGCGCAGAGACCCAGTACTTC. This sequence encodes CATSEWSAETQYF.

CDR3 region: CASSPRRANTGELFF. CDR3 DNA: TGTGCCAGCAGCCCCCGACGGGCGAACACCGGGGAGCTGTTTTTT. The V call is TRBV7-2, the J call TRBJ2-2; D gene ambiguous. Trimming cost V 5 bases and J 0 bases, with 10 bases left between them. Germline V gene data show CDR1 as SGHTA and CDR2 as FQGNSA. CDR3 size: 15 residues.

This chain joins TRBV10-3 and TRBJ2-1; D perhaps matches TRBD2 (6 bases). Germline CDR1 ENHRY, CDR2 SYGVKD. The CDR3 spans 17 residues. V lost 4 bases, J lost 10 bases, and 26 bases lay in between. CDR3 DNA: TGTGCCATCAGTGTATACAGCGGGTTTAGGGTCGGGTCCGAGCAGTTCTTC. Translating gives CAISVYSGFRVGSEQFF.

This clone was seen more than once but under ten times. This chain links TRBV18 with TRBJ1-2; 11 bases are a match to TRBD1. The CDR3 covers 16 residues. Germline-derived CDR1 and CDR2 are KGHSH and LQKENI. V lost 6 bases to trimming and J lost 1 base; unmatched junction nucleotides: 7. The CDR3 region has the DNA TGTGCCAGCTCCCCAGGACAGGGGGCTTTTAACTATGGCTACACCTTC. Its protein is CASSPGQGAFNYGYTF.

V is TRBV5-1 and J is TRBJ2-5, with 15 bases fitting TRBD2. CDR3 length equals 17 residues. The germline V gene encodes CDR1 SGHRS and CDR2 YFSETQ. V shed 7 bases, J shed 2 bases, and the junction held 9 bases outside the gene matches. The CDR3 region is CASAGLAGGRSQETQYF. In DNA form, the CDR3 reads TGCGCCAGCGCCGGACTAGCGGGAGGGCGATCACAAGAGACCCAGTACTTC.